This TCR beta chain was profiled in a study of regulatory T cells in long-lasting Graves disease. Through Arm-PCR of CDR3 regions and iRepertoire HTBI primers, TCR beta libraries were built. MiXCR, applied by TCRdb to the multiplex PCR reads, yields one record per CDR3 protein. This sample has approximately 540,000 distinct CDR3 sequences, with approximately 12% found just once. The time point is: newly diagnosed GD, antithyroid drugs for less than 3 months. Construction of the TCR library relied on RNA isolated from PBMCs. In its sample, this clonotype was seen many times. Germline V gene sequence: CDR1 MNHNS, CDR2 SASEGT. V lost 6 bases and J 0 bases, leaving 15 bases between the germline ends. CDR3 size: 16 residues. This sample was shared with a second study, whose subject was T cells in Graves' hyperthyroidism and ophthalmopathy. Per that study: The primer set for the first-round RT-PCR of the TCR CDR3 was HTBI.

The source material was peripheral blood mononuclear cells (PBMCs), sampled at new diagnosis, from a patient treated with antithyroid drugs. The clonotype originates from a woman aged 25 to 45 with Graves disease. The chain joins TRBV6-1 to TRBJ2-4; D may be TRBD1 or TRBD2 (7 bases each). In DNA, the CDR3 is TGTGCCAGCAGCCCAGGGGGGGTCCTAGCCAAAAACATTCAGTACTTC. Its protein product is CASSPGGVLAKNIQYF.